This T cell receptor (beta chain) was captured by sequencing in a study of cytomegalovirus exposure and HLA in healthy donors. Findings and limits, study-wide: A missense DCLRE1C variant was associated with V- and J-gene trimming of TCR beta chains in a later analysis, and an independent cohort replicated the association.

A multiplex PCR was run with 60 Vbeta primers and 13 Jbeta primers. Method: immunoSEQ multiplex PCR; TCRdb's copy keeps in-frame clones and lacks some. The data hold 150,000 or so clones, with 80% observed a single time. Looked up from germline, CDR1 is SGHTA and CDR2 is FQGTGA. Deletions cut 5 bases from V and 3 bases from J, with 17 bases between. The CDR3 covers 16 residues. Details on this clone: Its antigen remains unidentified.

This chain joins TRBV7-3 and TRBJ2-1; TRBD2 is a possible D gene (7 bases). The source is a woman in her 40s in good health and CMV-seropositive. The sequencing sample was made of PBMCs. The CDR3 nucleotides read TGTGCCAGCAGCCCGAGGGGGGGGCCCTTCTACAATGAGCAGTTCTTC. As protein: CASSPRGGPFYNEQFF.